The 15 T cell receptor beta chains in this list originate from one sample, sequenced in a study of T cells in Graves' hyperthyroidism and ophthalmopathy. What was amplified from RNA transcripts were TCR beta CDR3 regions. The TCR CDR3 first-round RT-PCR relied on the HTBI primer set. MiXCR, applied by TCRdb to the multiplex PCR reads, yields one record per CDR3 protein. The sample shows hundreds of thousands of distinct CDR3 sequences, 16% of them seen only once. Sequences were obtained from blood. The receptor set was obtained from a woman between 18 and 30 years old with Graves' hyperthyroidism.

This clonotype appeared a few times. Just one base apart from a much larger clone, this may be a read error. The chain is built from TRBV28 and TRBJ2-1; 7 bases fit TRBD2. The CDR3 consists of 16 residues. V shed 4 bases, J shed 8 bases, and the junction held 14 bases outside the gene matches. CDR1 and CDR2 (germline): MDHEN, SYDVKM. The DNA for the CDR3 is TGTGCCAGCAGTTCTAGCCCCGGGAGGAGGGACGATGAGCAGTTCTTC. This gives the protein CASSSSPGRRDDEQFF.

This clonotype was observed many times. The CDR3, as DNA: TGCGCCAGCAGCCATATCAATCGACTGCGGAACGGGGGTGAGCAGTTCTTC. Translated, it gives CASSHINRLRNGGEQFF. The rearrangement joins TRBV5-1 to TRBJ2-1; D possibly corresponds to TRBD2 (6 bases). This CDR3 has 17 residues. CDR1 SGHRS and CDR2 YFSETQ come from the germline V gene. Trimming removed 4 bases at V and 9 bases at J, with 26 bases between.

This CDR3 reads CAKPGQAPYGYTF. As DNA, the CDR3 is TGCGCAAAGCCCGGGCAGGCTCCCTATGGCTACACCTTC. The V gene is TRBV10-1, the J gene TRBJ1-2; D is unresolved. From germline, CDR1 is WNHNN and CDR2 SYGVQD (reference sequence). The CDR3 spans 13 residues.

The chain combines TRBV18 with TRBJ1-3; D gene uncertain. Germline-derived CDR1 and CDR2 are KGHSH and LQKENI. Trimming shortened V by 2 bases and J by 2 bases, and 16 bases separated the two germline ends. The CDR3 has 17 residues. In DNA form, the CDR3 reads TGTGCCAGCTCACCATTGGCGGTGAGTGCCGCTGGAAACACCATATATTTT. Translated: CASSPLAVSAAGNTIYF.

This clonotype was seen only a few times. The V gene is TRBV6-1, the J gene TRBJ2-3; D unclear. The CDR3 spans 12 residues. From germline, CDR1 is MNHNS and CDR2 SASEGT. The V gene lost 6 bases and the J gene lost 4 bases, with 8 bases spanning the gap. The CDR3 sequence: CASSRISDTQYF. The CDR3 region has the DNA TGTGCCAGCAGCCGCATATCAGATACGCAGTATTTT.

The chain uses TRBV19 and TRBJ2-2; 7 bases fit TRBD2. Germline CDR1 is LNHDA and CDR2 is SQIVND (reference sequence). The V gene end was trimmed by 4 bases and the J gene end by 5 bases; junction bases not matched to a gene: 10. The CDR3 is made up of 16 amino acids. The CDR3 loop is CASSTPPAGVTGELFF. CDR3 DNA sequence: TGTGCCAGTAGTACCCCCCCGGCGGGGGTAACCGGGGAGCTGTTTTTT.

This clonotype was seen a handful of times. CDR3 region: CASGETWQGAFSSYNSPLHF. The DNA of the CDR3 is TGTGCCAGCGGAGAAACTTGGCAGGGGGCTTTCAGCTCCTATAATTCACCCCTCCACTTT. The chain has TRBV6-1 and TRBJ1-6; 8 nucleotides line up with TRBD1. Germline V gene lookup returns CDR1 MNHNS and CDR2 SASEGT. After removal of 8 bases from V and 0 bases from J, the junction contained 18 bases not matched to a gene. There are 20 residues in the CDR3.

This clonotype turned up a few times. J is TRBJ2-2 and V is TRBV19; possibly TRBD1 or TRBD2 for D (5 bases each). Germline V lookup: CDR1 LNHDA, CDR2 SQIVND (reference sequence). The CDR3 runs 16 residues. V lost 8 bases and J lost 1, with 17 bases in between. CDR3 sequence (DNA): TGTGCCAGTGAGGGGCCGACCGGACGGAACACCGGGGAGCTGTTTTTT. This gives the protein CASEGPTGRNTGELFF.

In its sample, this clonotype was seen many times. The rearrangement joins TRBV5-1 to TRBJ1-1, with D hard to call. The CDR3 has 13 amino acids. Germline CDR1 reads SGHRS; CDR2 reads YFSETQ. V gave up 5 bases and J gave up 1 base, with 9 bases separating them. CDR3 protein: CASSYNKNTEAFF. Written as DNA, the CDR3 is TGCGCCAGCAGTTATAACAAGAACACTGAAGCTTTCTTT.

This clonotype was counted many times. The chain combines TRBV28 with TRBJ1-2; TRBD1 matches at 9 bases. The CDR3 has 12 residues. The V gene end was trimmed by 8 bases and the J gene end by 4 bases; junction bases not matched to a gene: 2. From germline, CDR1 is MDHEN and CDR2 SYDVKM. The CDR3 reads CASGTGSYGYTF. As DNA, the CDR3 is TGTGCCAGCGGGACAGGGTCCTATGGCTACACCTTC.

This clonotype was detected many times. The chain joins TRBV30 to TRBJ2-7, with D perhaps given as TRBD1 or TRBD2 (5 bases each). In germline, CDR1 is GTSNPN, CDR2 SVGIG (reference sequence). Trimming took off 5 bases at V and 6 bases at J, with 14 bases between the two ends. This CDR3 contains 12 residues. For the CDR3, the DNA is TGTGCCTGGGGCTATCGGGACCTCGAGCAGTACTTC. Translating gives CAWGYRDLEQYF.

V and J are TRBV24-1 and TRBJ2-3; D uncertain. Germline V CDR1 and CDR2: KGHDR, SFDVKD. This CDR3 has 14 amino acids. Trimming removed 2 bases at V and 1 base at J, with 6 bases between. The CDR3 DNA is TGTGCCACCAGTGATTCTCGGGGCACAGATACGCAGTATTTT. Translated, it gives CATSDSRGTDTQYF.

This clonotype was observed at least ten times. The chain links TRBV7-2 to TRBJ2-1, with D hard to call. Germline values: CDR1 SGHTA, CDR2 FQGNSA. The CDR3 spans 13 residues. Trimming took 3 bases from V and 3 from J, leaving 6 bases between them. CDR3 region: CASSFYLYNEQFF. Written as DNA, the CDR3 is TGTGCCAGCAGCTTTTATCTCTACAATGAGCAGTTCTTC. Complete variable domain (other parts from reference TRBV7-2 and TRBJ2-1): GAGVSQSPSNKVTEKGKDVELRCDPISGHTALYWYRQSLGQGLEFLIYFQGNSAPDKSGLPSDRFSAERTGGSVSTLTIQRTQQEDSAVYLCASSFYLYNEQFFGPGTRLTVL.

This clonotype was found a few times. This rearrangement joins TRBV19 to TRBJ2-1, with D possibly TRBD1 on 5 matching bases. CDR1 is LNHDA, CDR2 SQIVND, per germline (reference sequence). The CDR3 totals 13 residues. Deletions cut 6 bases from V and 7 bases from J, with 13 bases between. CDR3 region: CASRLGKGNEQFF. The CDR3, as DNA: TGTGCCAGTAGGCTTGGTAAGGGGAATGAGCAGTTCTTC.

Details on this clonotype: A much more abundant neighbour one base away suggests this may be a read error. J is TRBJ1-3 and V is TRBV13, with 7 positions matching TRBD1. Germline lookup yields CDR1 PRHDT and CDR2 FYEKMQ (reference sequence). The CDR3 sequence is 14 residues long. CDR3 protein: CASSLGGSGDTIYF. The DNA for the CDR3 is TGTGCCAGCAGCCTAGGGGGCTCTGGAGACACCATATATTTT.